Many counts were recorded for the clone carrying this TCR beta chain. The entry originates in a study of neurological immune-mediated disorders. Regarding time point: technical triplicate 3. The CDR3 loop spans 16 amino acids. Between the trimmed V and J ends, which lost 0 bases and 1 base, there was a span of 9 bases. Germline V gene sequence: CDR1 LGHNA, CDR2 YNFKEQ. In TCRdb, the 5' RACE reads were re-called with MiXCR into one record per CDR3 protein. The sample carries tens of thousands of distinct CDR3 sequences, about 17% recorded once. Material: CD4+ T cells from blood. The chain couples TRBV4-2 to TRBJ1-4; D unresolved. The receptor was derived from a female donor with HTLV-1-associated myelopathy (HAM/TSP). The CDR3 coding sequence is TGTGCCAGCAGCCAAGATAGAAGGTTAACTAATGAAAAACTGTTTTTT. It specifies CASSQDRRLTNEKLFF.